The entry that follows covers one T cell receptor beta chain sequence. Sequencing used immunoSEQ multiplex PCR; TCRdb keeps in-frame clones, though not all of them. Of approximately 260,000 clones in the sample, around nine tenths were seen once. Seattle cases were enrolled at active infection and followed longitudinally. The entry originates in a study of blood T cell repertoires in COVID-19. Sequences were obtained from peripheral blood. The clonotype was recovered from a woman in her seventies with COVID-19, enrolled during active disease.

The CDR3 sequence is CASSVTGDRYYNEQFF. CDR3 DNA sequence: TGTGCCAGCAGCGTCACAGGGGACAGGTACTACAATGAGCAGTTCTTC. The gene calls are TRBV9 and TRBJ2-1, with 8 bases identical to TRBD1. V shed 2 bases and J 3 bases; nucleotides not matched to a gene: 7. In germline, CDR1 is SGDLS, CDR2 YYNGEE. There are 16 residues in the CDR3.